The 24 T cell receptor beta chains below were found in one sample sequenced in a study of blood T cell repertoires in COVID-19. The repertoire was sequenced with immunoSEQ multiplex PCR; TCRdb's copy has only in-frame clones and lacks some. The top ten clones hold around 12% of a sample with some 290,000 clones, about 86% of them seen once. The sequencing input was peripheral blood. All receptors derive from a woman aged 25 to 39 with COVID-19, enrolled during active disease.

The chain has TRBV3-1 (or the pseudogene TRBV3-2) and TRBJ2-7; D perhaps matches TRBD1 (5 bases). CDR3 size: 14 residues. Trimming removed 3 bases at V and 6 bases at J, with 15 bases between. Germline values: CDR1 LGHDT, CDR2 YNNKEL (reference sequence). Here the CDR3 DNA reads TGTGCCAGCAGCCAGGACCTCATGGGGCGCGAGCAGTACTTC. Translation: CASSQDLMGREQYF.

The genes are TRBV7-6 and TRBJ2-2; TRBD1 agrees at 11 bases. The CDR3 runs to 17 residues. J was trimmed by 7 bases and V by 2 bases; bases with no gene match: 9. CDR1 and CDR2 from the germline V gene are SGHVS and FNYEAQ. The CDR3 DNA reads as TGTGCCAGCAGCTTAACCCCGGACAGGGGGCTTTTCGGGGAGCTGTTTTTT. Translation: CASSLTPDRGLFGELFF.

The rearrangement links TRBV6-5 to TRBJ1-1; D unclear. V shed 0 bases and J shed 4 bases, with 6 bases lying between them. The CDR3 contains 13 residues. CDR1 is MNHEY, CDR2 SVGAGI, per germline. The DNA for the CDR3 is TGTGCCAGCAGTTACTCCGTTTTCACTGAAGCTTTCTTT. It encodes CASSYSVFTEAFF.

This rearrangement joins TRBV10-3 to TRBJ1-5; D unclear. This CDR3 is 15 amino acids long. Germline CDR1 reads ENHRY; CDR2 reads SYGVKD. V lost 2 bases and J 0 bases, leaving 8 bases between the germline ends. Here the CDR3 reads CAISEVQYSNQPQHF. In DNA form, the CDR3 reads TGTGCCATCAGTGAGGTACAGTATAGCAATCAGCCCCAGCATTTT.

This rearrangement joins TRBV13 to TRBJ1-5, with D uncertain. Germline CDR1 reads PRHDT; CDR2 reads FYEKMQ (reference sequence). V was pared by 1 base and J by 2 bases, with 12 bases between. The CDR3 is made up of 16 amino acids. The DNA of the CDR3 is TGTGCCAGCAGCTTAGTTGGGGAGGGAGGCAATCAGCCCCAGCATTTT. Translating it yields CASSLVGEGGNQPQHF.

The gene calls are TRBV4-1 and TRBJ2-5, with 9 bases lining up with TRBD1. This CDR3 is 14 amino acids long. V was pared by 3 bases and J by 1 base, with 0 bases of the junction left unmatched. Per germline, CDR1 MGHRA and CDR2 YSYEKL. The CDR3 sequence is CASSQTGGQETQYF. The CDR3 DNA follows: TGCGCCAGCAGCCAGACAGGGGGCCAAGAGACCCAGTACTTC.

This clone was picked up a small number of times. This rearrangement joins TRBV7-9 to TRBJ1-2; D perhaps matches TRBD1 (6 bases). The germline V gene has CDR1 SEHNR and CDR2 FQNEAQ (reference sequence). This CDR3 contains 13 residues. V shed 5 bases and J shed 2 bases, with 9 bases lying between them. CDR3 protein: CASSPGQNYGYTF. CDR3 DNA: TGTGCCAGCAGCCCCGGACAGAACTATGGCTACACCTTC.

The V gene is TRBV29-1, the J gene TRBJ2-1, with D possibly TRBD1 on 6 matching bases. Germline values: CDR1 SQVTM, CDR2 ANQGSEA. CDR3 length: 12 residues. The V end was cut by 4 bases, the J end by 5 bases, with 9 bases between. The CDR3 loop reads CSVVWDNNEQFF. CDR3 sequence (DNA): TGCAGCGTTGTTTGGGACAACAATGAGCAGTTCTTC.

V gene TRBV14 combines with J gene TRBJ2-4, with TRBD2 identical over 12 bases. This CDR3 spans 19 amino acids. The J segment lost 3 bases and the V segment lost 1 base, leaving 10 bases of the junction unmatched. Germline V CDR1 and CDR2: SGHDN, FVKESK. The CDR3: CASSQALGLAGLSKNIQYF. The CDR3 nucleotides are TGTGCCAGCAGCCAAGCTCTAGGACTAGCGGGGTTAAGCAAAAACATTCAGTACTTC.

The chain links TRBV7-6 to TRBJ1-4; 10 bases are a match to TRBD1. The CDR3 contains 18 residues. Per the germline V gene, CDR1 is SGHVS and CDR2 is FNYEAQ. The V and J ends lost 5 bases and 0 bases, in that order; junction bases with no gene match: 9. CDR3 amino acids: CASSRPGTGDATNEKLFF. DNA for the CDR3: TGTGCCAGCAGCAGACCCGGGACAGGGGACGCAACTAATGAAAAACTGTTTTTT.

The V call is TRBV3-1 (or the pseudogene TRBV3-2), the J call TRBJ2-7, with 7 bases matching TRBD1. After removal of 0 bases from V and 0 bases from J, the junction contained 11 bases not matched to a gene. The CDR3 covers 18 residues. Germline CDR1 and CDR2: LGHDT and YNNKEL (reference sequence). CDR3 DNA sequence: TGTGCCAGCAGCCAAGATCCCGGGACAGAAGGATTCTCCTACGAGCAGTACTTC. This gives the protein CASSQDPGTEGFSYEQYF.

The chain combines TRBV10-3 with TRBJ1-2, with D possibly being TRBD1 (5 bases). This CDR3 contains 12 residues. Trimming took 10 bases from V and 5 from J, leaving 14 bases between them. Germline CDR1 reads ENHRY; CDR2 reads SYGVKD. The CDR3 spells CATARATYGYTF. The CDR3 DNA reads TGTGCCACCGCCAGGGCGACGTATGGCTACACCTTC.

The chain couples TRBV12-3 or TRBV12-4 to TRBJ1-4; the D is unclear. The V and J ends lost 7 bases and 0 bases respectively, with 6 bases between them. This CDR3 comprises 13 residues. CDR3 in DNA: TGTGCCAGCACTCAGGCAACTAATGAAAAACTGTTTTTT. The encoded protein is CASTQATNEKLFF.

The chain is built from TRBV6-1 and TRBJ2-1; the match to TRBD2 covers 9 bases. The germline gives CDR1 MNHNS, CDR2 SASEGT. This CDR3 spans 16 amino acids. Trimming took 4 bases from V and 2 from J; bases not matched to a gene: 6. CDR3 protein: CASSGPSGGTYNEQFF. In DNA form, the CDR3 reads TGTGCCAGCAGTGGTCCCAGCGGGGGGACCTACAATGAGCAGTTCTTC.

This sequence joins TRBV2 and TRBJ1-1, with TRBD1 as a possible D gene (6 bases). This CDR3 has 13 amino acids. Per the germline V gene, CDR1 is SNHLY and CDR2 is FYNNEI. Trimming took off 9 bases at V and 0 bases at J, with 11 bases between the two ends. The CDR3 DNA reads TGTGCCAGGACAGGTTTCTTGAACACTGAAGCTTTCTTT. It specifies CARTGFLNTEAFF.

The rearrangement links TRBV28 to TRBJ1-1, with D unclear. CDR3 length equals 13 residues. CDR1 MDHEN and CDR2 SYDVKM come from the germline V gene. Trimming cost V 3 bases and J 3 bases, with 8 bases left between them. This CDR3 reads CASSFDFYTEAFF. Here the CDR3 DNA reads TGTGCCAGCAGTTTCGACTTTTACACTGAAGCTTTCTTT. Drawing the rest from reference TRBV28 and TRBJ1-1, the complete variable domain is DVKVTQSSRYLVKRTGEKVFLECVQDMDHENMFWYRQDPGLGLRLIYFSYDVKMKEKGDIPEGYSVSREKKERFSLILESASTNQTSMYLCASSFDFYTEAFFGQGTRLTVV.

CDR3 sequence (DNA): TGTGCCAGAAGCCCAAGCAGGACCAAAAACATTCAGTACTTC. Translated, it gives CARSPSRTKNIQYF. The chain links TRBV5-3 to TRBJ2-4; D gene unclear. TRBV5-3 is marked as an open reading frame, function uncertain. This CDR3 has 14 residues. V was cut by 4 bases and J by 2 bases, with 10 bases left in between.

V usage is TRBV19 and J usage is TRBJ1-5; 7 positions match TRBD1. The V segment lost 7 bases and the J segment 3 bases; nucleotides outside the gene matches: 9. The CDR3 length is 15 residues. In germline, CDR1 is LNHDA, CDR2 SQIVND (reference sequence). Here the CDR3 reads CASKGSGTVNQPQHF. The DNA for the CDR3 is TGTGCCAGTAAGGGATCCGGGACAGTCAATCAGCCCCAGCATTTT.

The V gene is TRBV19, the J gene TRBJ2-7; D is perhaps TRBD2 (5 bases). The CDR3 extends over 12 amino acids. V was trimmed by 3 bases and J by 7 bases, leaving 10 bases between them. The V gene's germline CDR1 is LNHDA and CDR2 SQIVND (reference sequence). CDR3 sequence: CASSMRTGEQYF. The CDR3, as DNA: TGTGCCAGTAGTATGAGGACTGGAGAGCAGTACTTC. The variable domain in full, completed from reference TRBV19 and TRBJ2-7, reads DGGITQSPKYLFRKEGQNVTLSCEQNLNHDAMYWYRQDPGQGLRLIYYSQIVNDFQKGDIAEGYSVSREKKESFPLTVTSAQKNPTAFYLCASSMRTGEQYFGPGTRLTVT.

The J gene is TRBJ2-1, the V gene TRBV12-3 or TRBV12-4; no clear D gene. V was trimmed by 6 bases and J by 7 bases, leaving 7 bases between them. The CDR3 runs 11 residues. CDR3 region: CASRYANEQFF. DNA for the CDR3: TGTGCCAGCAGATACGCGAATGAGCAGTTCTTC.

V usage is TRBV27 and J usage is TRBJ1-4; D is uncertain. Germline V gene sequence: CDR1 MNHEY, CDR2 SMNVEV (reference sequence). Trimming took off 6 bases at V and 7 bases at J, with 15 bases between the two ends. The CDR3 totals 14 residues. The CDR3 reads CASSAWAGGEKLFF. The DNA for the CDR3 is TGTGCCAGCAGCGCCTGGGCAGGAGGTGAAAAACTGTTTTTT.

J is TRBJ2-7 and V is TRBV6-2 or TRBV6-3, with D maybe TRBD1 (6 bases). The CDR3 length is 16 residues. Trimming pared 5 bases from V and 2 bases from J, leaving 19 bases between. Per the germline V gene, CDR1 is MNHEY and CDR2 is SVGEGT. The CDR3 reads CASSIPYTGYAYEQYF. The CDR3 nucleotides read TGTGCCAGCAGTATTCCCTATACAGGGTATGCCTACGAGCAGTACTTC.

This chain joins TRBV30 and TRBJ1-1; D uncertain. The CDR3 is 13 residues long. The V end was cut by 3 bases, the J end by 12 bases, with 20 bases between. The germline gives CDR1 GTSNPN, CDR2 SVGIG (reference sequence). CDR3 nucleotides: TGTGCCTGGAGGTTCCCCACTTATGAGTCGTCTTTCTTT. It encodes CAWRFPTYESSFF.

This chain uses TRBV12-3 or TRBV12-4 with TRBJ2-5; 7 nucleotides match TRBD2. The CDR3 is 13 amino acids. Trimming removed 3 bases from V and 7 bases from J; junction bases left unmatched: 5. DNA for the CDR3: TGTGCCAGCAGTTTCGCACTAGCGTCGACCCAGTACTTC. This sequence encodes CASSFALASTQYF.